The 7 T cell receptor beta chains reported below all come from one sample, sequenced in a study of cytomegalovirus exposure and HLA in healthy donors. Use of 60 Vbeta and 13 Jbeta primers characterized the PCR. Clones were sequenced by immunoSEQ multiplex PCR, and TCRdb holds only the in-frame ones, with some missing. This table lists over 200,000 clones. Sequencing was carried out using PBMCs. All receptors derive from a woman between 25 and 40 years old in good health and CMV-seropositive.

The rearrangement joins TRBV7-6 to TRBJ2-5, with a weak D call TRBD1 (6 bases). With 3 bases removed from V and 2 bases from J, the gap between germline ends came to 13 bases. Germline V lookup: CDR1 SGHVS, CDR2 FNYEAQ. CDR3 length equals 15 residues. CDR3 amino acids: CASSFFRQGQETQYF. The CDR3 nucleotides are TGTGCCAGCAGCTTTTTCCGGCAGGGGCAAGAGACCCAGTACTTC.

The rearrangement joins TRBV28 to TRBJ1-2, with D perhaps TRBD1 (6 bases). Germline V gives CDR1 MDHEN, CDR2 SYDVKM. There are 12 residues in the CDR3. Between the trimmed V and J ends, which lost 6 bases and 4 bases, there was a span of 9 bases. The CDR3 loop reads CASRRGGYGYTF. The CDR3 DNA reads TGTGCCAGCAGACGAGGGGGCTATGGCTACACCTTC.

V usage is TRBV9 and J usage is TRBJ2-6, with 9 nucleotides matching TRBD1. J lost 2 bases, V lost 0 bases, and 9 bases had no gene match. The germline V gene has CDR1 SGDLS and CDR2 YYNGEE. The CDR3 totals 19 residues. The CDR3 sequence: CASSVGGTGISTGANVLTF. CDR3 in DNA: TGTGCCAGCAGCGTAGGGGGGACAGGGATTTCTACTGGGGCCAACGTCCTGACTTTC.

The chain combines TRBV4-1 with TRBJ1-6; tentative D call: TRBD1 (6 bases). The CDR3 loop spans 15 amino acids. Germline CDR1 is MGHRA and CDR2 is YSYEKL. V lost 0 bases to trimming and J lost 7 bases, with 10 bases between them. CDR3 in amino acids: CASSQDRGGNSPLHF. In DNA form, the CDR3 reads TGCGCCAGCAGCCAAGACAGGGGTGGCAATTCACCCCTCCACTTT.

As regards this clone: Other nucleotide sequences from this sample produce the same CDR3. This sequence joins TRBV6-6 and TRBJ2-1; possible D gene TRBD2, 5 bases. Germline V gene sequence: CDR1 MNHNY, CDR2 SVGAGI (reference sequence). V lost 10 bases and J lost 2, with 12 bases in between. The CDR3 covers 13 residues. This CDR3 reads CATLAPTYNEQFF. The CDR3 DNA follows: TGTGCCACCTTAGCGCCTACCTACAATGAGCAGTTCTTC.

The chain links TRBV29-1 to TRBJ1-1; weak D call: TRBD1 (5 bases). CDR1 is SQVTM and CDR2 is ANQGSEA in the germline V gene. This CDR3 comprises 12 residues. Trimming took 3 bases from V and 2 from J, leaving 7 bases between them. This CDR3 is CSVDQGNTEAFF. The CDR3 DNA is TGCAGCGTTGATCAGGGTAACACTGAAGCTTTCTTT. The entire variable domain, with the rest obtained from reference TRBV29-1 and TRBJ1-1, is as follows: SAVISQKPSRDICQRGTSLTIQCQVDSQVTMMFWYRQQPGQSLTLIATANQGSEATYESGFVIDKFPISRPNLTFSTLTVSNMSPEDSSIYLCSVDQGNTEAFFGQGTRLTVV.

V usage is TRBV6-1 and J usage is TRBJ2-3; 9 bases are a match to TRBD2. The CDR3 has 19 amino acids. Germline CDR1 and CDR2: MNHNS and SASEGT. J lost 2 bases, V lost 1 base, and 13 bases had no gene match. CDR3 sequence (DNA): TGTGCCAGCAGTGAAGGGGATCCGGGACTAGCTGTCCACACAGATACGCAGTATTTT. This gives the protein CASSEGDPGLAVHTDTQYF.